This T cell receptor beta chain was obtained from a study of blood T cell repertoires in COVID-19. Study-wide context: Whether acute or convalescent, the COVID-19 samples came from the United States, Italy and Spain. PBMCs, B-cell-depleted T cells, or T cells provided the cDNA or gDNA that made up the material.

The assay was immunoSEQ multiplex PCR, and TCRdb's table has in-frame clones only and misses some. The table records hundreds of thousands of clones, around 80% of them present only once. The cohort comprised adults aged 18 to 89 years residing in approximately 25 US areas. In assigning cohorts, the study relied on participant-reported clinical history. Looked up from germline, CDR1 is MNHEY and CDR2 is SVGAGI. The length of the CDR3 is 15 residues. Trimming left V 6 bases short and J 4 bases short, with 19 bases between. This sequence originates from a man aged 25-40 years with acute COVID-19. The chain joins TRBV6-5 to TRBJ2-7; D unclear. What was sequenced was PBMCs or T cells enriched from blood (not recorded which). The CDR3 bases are TGTGCCAGCAGCTCCGGTTTCCCGCCAGCGTACGAGCAGTACTTC. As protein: CASSSGFPPAYEQYF.